This TCR beta chain was identified in a study of blood T cell repertoires in COVID-19. Study in general: Samples of COVID-19 (acute and convalescent) were obtained from the United States, Italy and Spain.

Germline-derived CDR1 and CDR2 are SNHLY and FYNNEI. The CDR3 consists of 13 residues. V was trimmed by 6 bases and J by 5 bases, leaving 13 bases between them. Profiled with immunoSEQ multiplex PCR; TCRdb holds only in-frame clones, not every one. The data hold 75,000 to 100,000 clones, with approximately 78% observed a single time. The chain is built from TRBV2 and TRBJ1-1; possibly TRBD1 for D (6 bases). The source material was peripheral blood. The receptor comes from a man aged 45-60 years with active or convalescent COVID-19. CDR3 amino acids: CASSPTGYTEAFF. Here the CDR3 DNA reads TGTGCCAGCAGCCCTACAGGGTATACTGAAGCTTTCTTT.